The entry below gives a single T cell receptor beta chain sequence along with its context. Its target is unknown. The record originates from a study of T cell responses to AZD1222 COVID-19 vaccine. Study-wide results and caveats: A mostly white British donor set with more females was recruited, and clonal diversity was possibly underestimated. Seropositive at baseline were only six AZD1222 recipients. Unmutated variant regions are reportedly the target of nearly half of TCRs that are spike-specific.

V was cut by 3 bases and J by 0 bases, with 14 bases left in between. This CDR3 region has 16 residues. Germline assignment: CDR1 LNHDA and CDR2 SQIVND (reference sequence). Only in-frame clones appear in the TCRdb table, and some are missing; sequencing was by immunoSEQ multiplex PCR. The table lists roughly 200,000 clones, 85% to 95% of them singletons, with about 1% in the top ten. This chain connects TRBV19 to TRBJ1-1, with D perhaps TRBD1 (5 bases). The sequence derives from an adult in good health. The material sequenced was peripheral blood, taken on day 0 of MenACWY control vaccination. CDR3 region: CASSIRGAPLNTEAFF. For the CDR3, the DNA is TGTGCCAGTAGTATTAGAGGGGCTCCTTTGAACACTGAAGCTTTCTTT.